Following are 32 T cell receptor beta chains from one sample sequenced in a study of a mutant IDH1 vaccine in newly diagnosed glioma. Time point specified: week 11, during vaccination. Vaccination comprised doses that each held 300 ug of mutant IDH1 20-mer peptide, plus topical imiquimod. Their antigen targets remain unknown. Generated by immunoSEQ multiplex PCR, the TCRdb table keeps only in-frame clones and is missing some. The sample has 45,000 to 60,000 clones; 75% to 95% are singletons. Sample: PBMCs, taken from a glioma patient whose treatment included an IDH1 peptide vaccine. The receptors were sampled from a man aged 45-65 years with glioma.

This clone occurred a few times. The chain links TRBV30 to TRBJ1-1; no clear D gene. CDR1 is GTSNPN and CDR2 is SVGIG in the germline V gene (reference sequence). The CDR3 has 12 residues. Trimming took off 0 bases at V and 8 bases at J, with 10 bases between the two ends. DNA of the CDR3: TGTGCCTGGAGTGTTTCAGTAAGCGAAGCTTTCTTT. Translation gives CAWSVSVSEAFF.

V and J are TRBV6-1 and TRBJ1-2; tentatively, D is TRBD1 (5 bases). This CDR3 spans 14 amino acids. The germline CDR1 and CDR2 sequences are MNHNS and SASEGT. V was trimmed by 2 bases and J by 10 bases, leaving 17 bases between them. CDR3 protein: CASSESGYSDLYTF. The CDR3, as DNA: TGTGCCAGCAGTGAATCAGGGTATTCGGATCTCTACACCTTC.

The V gene is TRBV27, the J gene TRBJ1-6; D gene ambiguous. There are 16 residues in the CDR3. V shed 1 base and J shed 10 bases, with 17 bases lying between them. Germline CDR1 and CDR2: MNHEY and SMNVEV (reference sequence). The CDR3 reads CASSLFGRLDVSPLHF. CDR3 DNA: TGTGCCAGCAGTTTATTTGGCAGGCTGGATGTCTCACCCCTCCACTTT.

This CDR3 reads CASSYSGWMNTEAFF. The CDR3 region has the DNA TGTGCCAGCAGTTACTCCGGCTGGATGAACACTGAAGCTTTCTTT. The chain recombines TRBV6-5 with TRBJ1-1; the D is unclear. This CDR3 spans 15 amino acids. V lost 0 bases and J lost 0, with 8 bases in between. Germline V gives CDR1 MNHEY, CDR2 SVGAGI.

A single count supports this clone. The chain couples TRBV9 to TRBJ2-5; maybe TRBD1 (6 bases). This CDR3 spans 15 amino acids. Germline CDR1 SGDLS, CDR2 YYNGEE. V lost 1 base, J lost 4 bases, and 14 bases lay in between. The CDR3 DNA reads as TGTGCCAGCAGCGTACTCTCAGGGGCGGGAGAGACCCAGTACTTC. Amino acids: CASSVLSGAGETQYF. Based on the CDR3 plus reference TRBV9 and TRBJ2-5, the full variable domain is DSGVTQTPKHLITATGQRVTLRCSPRSGDLSVYWYQQSLDQGLQFLIQYYNGEERAKGNILERFSAQQFPDLHSELNLSSLELGDSALYFCASSVLSGAGETQYFGPGTRLLVL.

The chain has TRBV6-5 and TRBJ1-1; 8 bases are a match to TRBD1. Germline assignment: CDR1 MNHEY and CDR2 SVGAGI. CDR3 length: 14 amino acids. Trimming at V came to 5 bases and at J to 4 bases, leaving 6 bases not matched to a gene. Here the CDR3 reads CASSPNRGGTEAFF. The CDR3 DNA follows: TGTGCCAGCAGTCCGAACAGGGGGGGCACTGAAGCTTTCTTT.

This chain connects TRBV5-1 to TRBJ1-4; D is undetermined. This CDR3 spans 13 amino acids. The V and J ends lost 4 bases and 6 bases respectively, with 10 bases between them. The germline V gene has CDR1 SGHRS and CDR2 YFSETQ. The CDR3 loop reads CASSRQVDEKLFF. As DNA, the CDR3 is TGCGCCAGCAGCCGGCAGGTGGATGAAAAACTGTTTTTT.

This chain joins TRBV4-1 and TRBJ2-1; 9 bases match TRBD1. V lost 4 bases and J lost 2; bases outside the gene matches: 9. The germline V gene encodes CDR1 MGHRA and CDR2 YSYEKL. The CDR3 loop spans 17 amino acids. The CDR3 sequence is CASSPGRGQGTYNEQFF. CDR3 nucleotide sequence: TGCGCCAGCAGCCCGGGCCGGGGACAGGGAACCTACAATGAGCAGTTCTTC.

V and J are TRBV19 and TRBJ2-7; possible D gene TRBD2, 6 bases. In germline, CDR1 is LNHDA, CDR2 SQIVND (reference sequence). The V end lost 2 bases, the J end lost 2 bases, and 13 bases lay between the germline ends. CDR3 length: 15 residues. Here the CDR3 reads CASSIRGTTTYEQYF. The CDR3 region has the DNA TGTGCCAGTAGTATACGGGGGACCACCACCTACGAGCAGTACTTC.

This clone was seen more than once but under ten times. J is TRBJ2-3 and V is TRBV2, with unresolved D. The V end was cut by 2 bases, the J end by 6 bases, with 3 bases between. The CDR3 has 11 residues. The germline gives CDR1 SNHLY, CDR2 FYNNEI. CDR3 sequence reads: CASSERDTQYF. The CDR3 nucleotides read TGTGCCAGCAGTGAACGGGATACGCAGTATTTT.

The chain employs TRBV4-1 and TRBJ1-5; D is undetermined. CDR1 is MGHRA, CDR2 YSYEKL, per germline. This CDR3 comprises 14 residues. Trimming stripped 1 base from V and 10 bases from J, with 14 bases between. CDR3 sequence (DNA): TGCGCCAGCAGCCAAGGGCCGGAAAGTCATCCCCAGCATTTT. It codes for CASSQGPESHPQHF.

This chain links TRBV10-3 with TRBJ2-3; D remains unclear. Germline loops: CDR1 ENHRY, CDR2 SYGVKD. V shed 6 bases and J shed 6 bases, with 16 bases lying between them. This CDR3 contains 14 residues. This CDR3 reads CAISDLSPKDTQYF. The CDR3 region has the DNA TGTGCCATCAGCGACCTGTCCCCCAAGGATACGCAGTATTTT.

This clone was picked up one time. Written as DNA, the CDR3 is TGTGCCAGCAGCTTAGAATTGGATGAGCAGTTCTTC. This encodes CASSLELDEQFF. J is TRBJ2-1 and V is TRBV7-9; D ambiguous. CDR1 and CDR2 from the germline V gene are SEHNR and FQNEAQ (reference sequence). The CDR3 covers 12 residues. V gave up 1 base and J gave up 8 bases, with 6 bases separating them.

The rearrangement links TRBV4-3 to TRBJ1-1; no clear D gene. Germline V lookup: CDR1 LGHNA, CDR2 YSLEER. CDR3 length: 13 residues. Trimming shortened V by 6 bases and J by 0 bases, and 8 bases separated the two germline ends. The CDR3 DNA is TGCGCCAGCAGACGGGATGTGAACACTGAAGCTTTCTTT. Its translation is CASRRDVNTEAFF.

The chain recombines TRBV6-6 with TRBJ2-1, with D unclear. The germline gives CDR1 MNHNY, CDR2 SVGAGI (reference sequence). The CDR3 extends over 13 amino acids. V dropped 7 bases and J dropped 4 bases, with 11 bases sitting between them. CDR3 sequence reads: CASTQEGYNEQFF. CDR3 sequence (DNA): TGTGCCAGCACCCAAGAAGGGTACAATGAGCAGTTCTTC.

The chain joins TRBV30 to TRBJ2-1, with a weak D call TRBD2 (5 bases). Trimming stripped 2 bases from V and 1 base from J, with 12 bases between. From germline, CDR1 is GTSNPN and CDR2 SVGIG (reference sequence). The CDR3 extends over 15 amino acids. CDR3 in amino acids: CAWSRGGSSYNEQFF. The CDR3 DNA reads TGTGCCTGGAGTCGTGGTGGGAGTTCCTACAATGAGCAGTTCTTC.

This rearrangement joins TRBV6-6 to TRBJ2-1, with TRBD2 identical over 12 bases. The CDR3 runs to 15 residues. Germline V CDR1 and CDR2: MNHNY, SVGAGI (reference sequence). V trimming: 5 bases; J trimming: 8 bases; junction bases outside the gene matches: 7. The CDR3: CASSPTSGSLDEQFF. As DNA, the CDR3 is TGTGCCAGCAGTCCGACTAGCGGGAGTCTGGATGAGCAGTTCTTC.

This chain links TRBV15 with TRBJ2-1; a weak D match, TRBD1 (5 bases). The CDR3 has 15 residues. V was shortened by 0 bases and J by 3 bases, with 9 bases between the two germline ends. The germline gives CDR1 LNHNV, CDR2 YYDKDF (reference sequence). The CDR3 loop reads CATSRDRGNYNEQFF. CDR3 nucleotide sequence: TGTGCCACCAGCAGAGATAGGGGAAACTACAATGAGCAGTTCTTC.

The genes are TRBV1 and TRBJ2-7; the D call of TRBD2 is as the table states it, not checked on the DNA. TRBV1 is termed a pseudogene. This CDR3 contains 16 residues. This CDR3 is CTSSPSGLAGEDEQYF. CDR3 DNA sequence: TGCACCAGCAGCCCTTCCGGACTAGCGGGAGAAGACGAGCAGTACTTC.

The rearrangement links TRBV7-9 to TRBJ1-4; 8 nucleotides agree with TRBD1. Germline V CDR1 and CDR2: SEHNR, FQNEAQ (reference sequence). This CDR3 region has 15 residues. The CDR3 DNA reads TGTGTGGGGGGCCCGGACAGGGTCACTAATGAAAAACTGTTTTTT. As protein: CVGGPDRVTNEKLFF. Drawing the rest from reference TRBV7-9 and TRBJ1-4, the complete variable domain is DTGVSQNPRHKITKRGQNVTFRCDPISEHNRLYWYRQTLGQGPEFLTYFQNEAQLEKSRLLSDRFSAERPKGSFSTLEIQRTEQGDSAMYLCVGGPDRVTNEKLFFGSGTQLSVL.

This chain joins TRBV11-3 and TRBJ1-4; TRBD1 matches 8 bases. The CDR3 covers 18 residues. V shed 5 bases, J shed 10 bases, and the junction held 21 bases outside the gene matches. Germline V gene data show CDR1 as SGHNT and CDR2 as YENEEA. The CDR3 here is CASSQKTGTGGGRAKLFF. DNA for the CDR3: TGTGCCAGCAGCCAGAAGACGGGCACAGGGGGAGGACGGGCAAAACTGTTTTTT.

With regard to this clone: The junction departs from germline at one end; a sequencing error may be responsible. The chain links TRBV7-7 to TRBJ2-3, with 7 bases lining up with TRBD2. Germline values: CDR1 SSHAT, CDR2 FNYEAQ (reference sequence). This CDR3 spans 14 amino acids. CDR3 nucleotides: TGTGCTAGCAGCTTAGCGGGCGGCACAGATACGCAGTATTTT. Protein product: CASSLAGGTDTQYF.

This chain links TRBV19 with TRBJ1-5, with 7 bases identical to TRBD1. Germline assignment: CDR1 LNHDA and CDR2 SQIVND (reference sequence). V lost 7 bases, J lost 5 bases, and 11 bases stayed unmatched. The CDR3 has 15 amino acids. In DNA form, the CDR3 reads TGTGCCAGTACCCCAACAGGGGTCCTATATCAGCCCCAGCATTTT. Amino acid sequence: CASTPTGVLYQPQHF.

The chain uses TRBV9 and TRBJ1-1; D call uncertain. The CDR3 is 13 residues long. V lost 4 bases, J lost 0 bases, and 7 bases lay in between. Germline CDR1 and CDR2: SGDLS and YYNGEE. The CDR3 loop is CASSQAVNTEAFF. In nucleotides, the CDR3 is TGTGCCAGCAGCCAGGCGGTGAACACTGAAGCTTTCTTT.

This chain uses TRBV4-1 with TRBJ2-7; TRBD1 is a possible D gene (5 bases). CDR1 is MGHRA, CDR2 YSYEKL, per germline. The CDR3 is 15 residues long. V was clipped by 0 bases and J by 2 bases, with 11 bases between them. In DNA, the CDR3 is TGCGCCAGCAGCCAAGAAAGGGGCGACCCCTACGAGCAGTACTTC. This codes for CASSQERGDPYEQYF.

The chain is built from TRBV27 and TRBJ1-1; 9 bases line up with TRBD1. The V segment lost 4 bases and the J segment 4 bases; nucleotides outside the gene matches: 10. The CDR3 loop spans 16 amino acids. Germline loops: CDR1 MNHEY, CDR2 SMNVEV (reference sequence). The CDR3 coding sequence is TGTGCCAGCAGTTCAACAGGGGGCATTTTGCGCACTGAAGCTTTCTTT. Amino acids: CASSSTGGILRTEAFF.

V is TRBV5-1 and J is TRBJ1-2; D uncertain. The V and J ends lost 4 bases and 3 bases respectively, with 19 bases between them. There are 16 residues in the CDR3. Germline V gives CDR1 SGHRS, CDR2 YFSETQ. CDR3 amino acids: CASSPMVPAVDYGYTF. CDR3 DNA: TGCGCCAGCAGCCCGATGGTCCCTGCTGTAGACTATGGCTACACCTTC. Using reference TRBV5-1 and TRBJ1-2 for the parts outside the CDR3, the full variable domain is KAGVTQTPRYLIKTRGQQVTLSCSPISGHRSVSWYQQTPGQGLQFLFEYFSETQRNKGNFPGRFSGRQFSNSRSEMNVSTLELGDSALYLCASSPMVPAVDYGYTFGSGTRLTVV.

V and J are TRBV19 and TRBJ2-2; D is possibly TRBD2 (5 bases). V lost 4 bases and J 2 bases, leaving 11 bases between the germline ends. This CDR3 is built from 15 residues. Per the germline V gene, CDR1 is LNHDA and CDR2 is SQIVND (reference sequence). This chain's CDR3 is CASSTGILNTGELFF. The CDR3 coding sequence is TGTGCCAGTAGTACCGGGATTTTAAACACCGGGGAGCTGTTTTTT.

V usage is TRBV5-4 and J usage is TRBJ2-5; TRBD2 might be the D (5 bases). Trimming left V 7 bases short and J 0 bases short, with 13 bases between. This CDR3 is 14 amino acids long. CDR1 SGHNT and CDR2 YYREEE come from the germline V gene (reference sequence). The CDR3, as DNA: TGTGCCAGCCGAGTGTCCGGGGACCAAGAGACCCAGTACTTC. Translation gives CASRVSGDQETQYF.

The rearrangement links TRBV6-6 to TRBJ2-5; D is unclear. The CDR3 covers 13 residues. The germline V gene has CDR1 MNHNY and CDR2 SVGAGI (reference sequence). Deletions cut 0 bases from V and 5 bases from J, with 7 bases between. CDR3 bases: TGTGCCAGCAGTTACTCGGGCGAGGAGACCCAGTACTTC. Protein product: CASSYSGEETQYF.

The CDR3 region has the DNA TGTGCCAGCACCGGCGGTTACAGGGAGGACACTGAAGCTTTCTTT. It is translated as CASTGGYREDTEAFF. The chain has TRBV7-2 and TRBJ1-1; weak D call: TRBD1 (6 bases). CDR3 length equals 15 residues. V shed 7 bases and J shed 3 bases, with 18 bases lying between them. Germline lookup yields CDR1 SGHTA and CDR2 FQGNSA.

The gene calls are TRBV6-6 and TRBJ2-7; the D is unclear. V lost 0 bases, J lost 1 base, and 7 bases lay in between. CDR1 and CDR2 from the germline V gene are MNHNY and SVGAGI (reference sequence). The length of the CDR3 is 14 residues. The CDR3 DNA sequence: TGTGCCAGCAGTTACTCTGGGCCATCCTACGAGCAGTACTTC. As protein: CASSYSGPSYEQYF.